This T cell receptor beta chain appears in the sequencing data of a study of shared clonotypes between healthy human individuals. Points from the study as a whole: Specimens sampled were limited to blood, with tissue repertoires likely differing.

As defined, naive CD8 cells were CD45RO-negative and positively selected for CCR7, with terminally differentiated effector memory CD45RA+ cells excluded. The repertoire was sequenced with immunoSEQ multiplex PCR; TCRdb's copy has only in-frame clones and lacks some. Of around 700,000 clones in the sample, 90% to 95% are singletons; the top ten hold approximately 24%. Deletions cut 1 base from V and 7 bases from J, with 11 bases between. Germline V CDR1 and CDR2: MNHEY, SMNVEV (reference sequence). CDR3 length: 13 amino acids. Regarding this clone: Its antigen is unidentified.

The chain couples TRBV27 to TRBJ2-7; D remains unclear. The specimen was naive CD8+ T cells sorted from blood. This receptor was obtained from a man under 40 in good health. The CDR3 DNA reads TGTGCCAGCAGTTTATTCCTCGCGCGGGAGCAGTACTTC. Translating it yields CASSLFLAREQYF.